A single sample gave rise to the 20 T cell receptor beta chains below, sequenced in a study of cytotoxic CD8 clonotypes in ibrutinib-treated CLL. Sequencing was performed with immunoSEQ multiplex PCR; in TCRdb, only in-frame clones are kept and a portion is missing. This sample has about 300,000 clones; roughly 67% occur once, and the top ten carry roughly 6%. The source material was PBMCs, sampled after 36 months of ibrutinib treatment. The receptors stem from a human donor with chronic lymphocytic leukemia.

The chain's CDR3 is CASRGGSYGYTF. CDR3 nucleotide sequence: TGTGCCAGTAGGGGAGGTTCCTATGGCTACACCTTC. The chain is built from TRBV19 and TRBJ1-2; no reliable D call. V was shortened by 6 bases and J by 4 bases, with 9 bases between the two germline ends. Germline V gene data show CDR1 as LNHDA and CDR2 as SQIVND (reference sequence). CDR3 length equals 12 residues. The variable domain in full, completed from reference TRBV19 and TRBJ1-2, reads DGGITQSPKYLFRKEGQNVTLSCEQNLNHDAMYWYRQDPGQGLRLIYYSQIVNDFQKGDIAEGYSVSREKKESFPLTVTSAQKNPTAFYLCASRGGSYGYTFGSGTRLTVV.

In its sample, this clone was seen a few times. The chain is built from TRBV5-6 and TRBJ1-2; D is possibly TRBD1 (5 bases). CDR1 SGHDT and CDR2 YYEEEE come from the germline V gene. V dropped 3 bases and J dropped 2 bases, with 14 bases sitting between them. This CDR3 spans 15 amino acids. Here the CDR3 reads CASSSWRRQNYGYTF. CDR3 nucleotides: TGTGCCAGCAGCTCCTGGCGGCGACAGAACTATGGCTACACCTTC.

V gene TRBV7-9 combines with J gene TRBJ2-1, with D tentatively TRBD1 (5 bases). V was cut by 2 bases and J by 4 bases, with 15 bases left in between. The CDR3 contains 16 residues. Germline CDR1 SEHNR, CDR2 FQNEAQ (reference sequence). In DNA, the CDR3 is TGTGCCAGCAGCTTAAAAGGGGCTGTAACATACAATGAGCAGTTCTTC. Translating it yields CASSLKGAVTYNEQFF. Combining the CDR3 with reference TRBV7-9 and TRBJ2-1 gives the whole variable domain DTGVSQNPRHKITKRGQNVTFRCDPISEHNRLYWYRQTLGQGPEFLTYFQNEAQLEKSRLLSDRFSAERPKGSFSTLEIQRTEQGDSAMYLCASSLKGAVTYNEQFFGPGTRLTVL.

CDR3 in DNA: TGTGCCAGCAGCTTACGACAGTTTATTCAAGAGACCCAGTACTTC. It codes for CASSLRQFIQETQYF. The gene calls are TRBV5-4 and TRBJ2-5, with D possibly matching TRBD1 (5 bases). From germline, CDR1 is SGHNT and CDR2 YYREEE (reference sequence). V dropped 2 bases and J dropped 2 bases, with 13 bases sitting between them. The CDR3 is 15 amino acids.

The chain carries TRBV7-2 and TRBJ2-2; 7 bases match TRBD1. The CDR3 is 14 residues long. V dropped 4 bases and J dropped 7; count of bases not matched to a gene: 6. Looked up from germline, CDR1 is SGHTA and CDR2 is FQGNSA. For the CDR3, the DNA is TGTGCCAGCAGCTCACAGGGGCAAAGCGGGGAGCTGTTTTTT. This translates into CASSSQGQSGELFF.

The chain combines TRBV7-8 with TRBJ2-3; 9 nucleotides line up with TRBD2. The CDR3 is made up of 16 amino acids. The V segment lost 5 bases and the J segment 6 bases; nucleotides outside the gene matches: 12. Germline V gene data show CDR1 as SGHVS and CDR2 as FQNEAQ. CDR3 DNA: TGTGCCAGCAGCCCTGGGACTAGCCTTGTAGCCGATACGCAGTATTTT. Translating it yields CASSPGTSLVADTQYF.

This chain links TRBV5-6 with TRBJ1-2, with no clear D. The CDR3 covers 12 residues. The V end lost 0 bases, the J end lost 8 bases, and 8 bases lay between the germline ends. Germline V gene lookup returns CDR1 SGHDT and CDR2 YYEEEE. CDR3 sequence (DNA): TGTGCCAGCAGCTTGGTTGGGTCCGGCTACACCTTC. Translation gives CASSLVGSGYTF.

This rearrangement joins TRBV6-5 to TRBJ1-1; D gene ambiguous. This CDR3 has 14 residues. Germline loops: CDR1 MNHEY, CDR2 SVGAGI. V lost 0 bases to trimming and J lost 5 bases, with 10 bases between them. CDR3 DNA sequence: TGTGCCAGCAGTTACTCGCCGGGCAGGACTGAAGCTTTCTTT. Its protein is CASSYSPGRTEAFF.

The rearrangement links TRBV9 to TRBJ2-3; TRBD2 matches at 10 bases. The junction had 2 bases not matched to a gene; V was cut back by 4 bases and J by 0 bases. CDR1 and CDR2 (germline): SGDLS, YYNGEE. This CDR3 is 15 amino acids long. Here the CDR3 DNA reads TGTGCCAGCAGCCGGACTAGCGGAAGCACAGATACGCAGTATTTT. It is translated as CASSRTSGSTDTQYF.

This clone was seen a few times. V gene TRBV13 combines with J gene TRBJ2-3, with 8 bases lining up with TRBD1. This CDR3 has 14 amino acids. Germline CDR1 is PRHDT and CDR2 is FYEKMQ (reference sequence). V was pared by 5 bases and J by 5 bases, with 6 bases of the junction left unmatched. CDR3 in amino acids: CASSPRTGRDTQYF. In DNA, the CDR3 is TGTGCCAGCAGCCCACGGACAGGGCGAGATACGCAGTATTTT.

The sample holds a few counts of this clone. The V call is TRBV5-1, the J call TRBJ1-2, with unresolved D. The germline V and J ends were trimmed by 0 bases and 8 bases, with 17 bases remaining between them. This CDR3 comprises 15 residues. Germline CDR1 and CDR2: SGHRS and YFSETQ. The CDR3 sequence: CASSLVYGSGEGYTF. CDR3 DNA: TGCGCCAGCAGCTTGGTATATGGGTCCGGGGAAGGCTACACCTTC.

In its sample, this clone was seen a few times. The genes are TRBV15 and TRBJ2-3; D not resolved. The V and J ends lost 1 base and 2 bases respectively, with 4 bases between them. Germline CDR1 reads LNHNV; CDR2 reads YYDKDF (reference sequence). This CDR3 spans 13 amino acids. The CDR3 spells CATSRATTDTQYF. As DNA, the CDR3 is TGTGCCACCAGCAGAGCGACCACAGATACGCAGTATTTT.

The rearrangement uses TRBV10-2 and TRBJ2-7; D possibly matches TRBD1 or TRBD2 (5 bases each). Germline CDR1 reads WSHSY; CDR2 reads SAAADI. V gave up 2 bases and J gave up 7 bases, with 15 bases separating them. This CDR3 is 14 amino acids long. CDR3 in DNA: TGCGCCAGCAGTGAGCTGGGGGTAGGGTTAGAGCAGTACTTC. Its translation: CASSELGVGLEQYF.

The rearrangement uses TRBV14 and TRBJ2-1; TRBD1 might be the D (6 bases). The V end lost 1 base, the J end lost 9 bases, and 10 bases lay between the germline ends. This CDR3 contains 13 residues. Germline CDR1 reads SGHDN; CDR2 reads FVKESK. The CDR3 DNA is TGTGCCAGCAGCCAAGGGGGGACAACTGAGCAGTTCTTC. It translates to CASSQGGTTEQFF.

The chain employs TRBV5-4 and TRBJ2-1, with TRBD1 identical over 7 bases. The germline gives CDR1 SGHNT, CDR2 YYREEE (reference sequence). V lost 4 bases to trimming and J lost 6 bases; unmatched junction nucleotides: 13. The CDR3 is made up of 16 amino acids. CDR3 sequence reads: CASSHNLGQVPNEQFF. As DNA, the CDR3 is TGTGCCAGCAGCCACAACCTCGGACAGGTTCCCAATGAGCAGTTCTTC.

The chain recombines TRBV4-1 with TRBJ2-6; weak D call: TRBD2 (5 bases). The CDR3 is made up of 18 amino acids. V shed 2 bases and J shed 4 bases, with 18 bases lying between them. Germline V CDR1 and CDR2: MGHRA, YSYEKL. The CDR3 loop reads CASSQRSLEVLGANVLTF. CDR3 in DNA: TGCGCCAGCAGCCAACGCAGCCTGGAGGTCCTGGGGGCCAACGTCCTGACTTTC.

The chain couples TRBV4-1 to TRBJ1-2; D gene ambiguous. CDR1 and CDR2 (germline): MGHRA, YSYEKL. This CDR3 is built from 15 residues. The V gene lost 0 bases and the J gene lost 8 bases, with 16 bases spanning the gap. CDR3: CASSQDGRPTGGYTF. The CDR3 nucleotides read TGCGCCAGCAGCCAAGATGGCAGGCCCACCGGAGGCTACACCTTC.

In this sample, this clone turned up a few times. The chain has TRBV5-1 and TRBJ2-2, with a possible D match to TRBD2 (6 bases). The ends were cut back, 4 bases at V and 0 bases at J, with 10 bases in the middle. The CDR3 sequence is 15 residues long. Germline values: CDR1 SGHRS, CDR2 YFSETQ. The CDR3 region is CASSGTASNTGELFF. The CDR3 nucleotides read TGCGCCAGCAGCGGGACTGCATCGAACACCGGGGAGCTGTTTTTT.

This sequence joins TRBV5-8 and TRBJ1-6; D might be TRBD1 (6 bases). This CDR3 has 18 amino acids. Germline values: CDR1 SGHTS, CDR2 YDEGEE. V lost 5 bases, J lost 0 bases, and 18 bases lay in between. The CDR3 DNA is TGTGCCAGCAGAATGCGAGGGGGGCCCAGCTCCTATAATTCACCCCTCCACTTT. Translation: CASRMRGGPSSYNSPLHF.

The J gene is TRBJ1-3, the V gene TRBV28; D uncertain. Germline V lookup: CDR1 MDHEN, CDR2 SYDVKM. The CDR3 length is 20 residues. V gave up 6 bases and J gave up 2 bases, with 29 bases separating them. The CDR3 region is CASSNKFIQARAPTGNTIYF. As DNA, the CDR3 is TGTGCCAGCAGCAATAAGTTTATCCAGGCTAGGGCTCCAACTGGAAACACCATATATTTT.